This TCR beta chain was recorded in a study of regulatory T cells in long-lasting Graves disease. Findings of the study overall: Blood alone, not thyroid tissue, was studied. The study found TRBV28, TRBJ1-2 and TRBJ2-5 favored in persistent disease. Clonotypes that were public and shared totalled approximately 3,000 in persistent patients versus 966 in new patients.

In building TCR beta libraries, iRepertoire HTBI primers were used together with Arm-PCR of CDR3 regions. Authors' analysis steps: Identification yielded 62 TRBV and 14 TRBJ segments across samples. TCRdb redid the calling of the multiplex PCR reads with MiXCR, one entry per CDR3 protein. The V and J calls reflect TCRdb's pipeline rather than the authors' work. In the table there are roughly 420,000 distinct CDR3 sequences, 15% to 19% of which are singletons. The germline V gene has CDR1 MNHNS and CDR2 SASEGT. This CDR3 is built from 15 residues. Trimming stripped 4 bases from V and 1 base from J, with 13 bases between. This clonotype was counted many times. What it recognizes is unknown. Time point noted: newly diagnosed GD, antithyroid drugs for less than 3 months. From PBMCs, RNA was extracted and then used to make the TCR library.

The sequence came from a female donor with Graves disease. Specimen: peripheral blood mononuclear cells (PBMCs), collected at new diagnosis, from a patient treated with antithyroid drugs. The rearrangement joins TRBV6-1 to TRBJ1-1, with D unclear. The chain's CDR3 is CASSVREGPNTEAFF. The CDR3 DNA reads as TGTGCCAGCAGTGTCAGAGAGGGCCCGAACACTGAAGCTTTCTTT.